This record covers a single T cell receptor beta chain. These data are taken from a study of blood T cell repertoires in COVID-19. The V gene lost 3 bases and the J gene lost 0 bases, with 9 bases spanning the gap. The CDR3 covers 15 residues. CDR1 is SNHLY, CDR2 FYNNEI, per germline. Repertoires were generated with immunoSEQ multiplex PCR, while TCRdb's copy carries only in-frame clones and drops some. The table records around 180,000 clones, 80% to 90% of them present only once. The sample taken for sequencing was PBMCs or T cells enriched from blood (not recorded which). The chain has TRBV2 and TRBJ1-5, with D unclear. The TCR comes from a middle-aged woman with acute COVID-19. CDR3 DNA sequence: TGTGCCAGCAGTGAGTACAGACATAGCAATCAGCCCCAGCATTTT. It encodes CASSEYRHSNQPQHF.